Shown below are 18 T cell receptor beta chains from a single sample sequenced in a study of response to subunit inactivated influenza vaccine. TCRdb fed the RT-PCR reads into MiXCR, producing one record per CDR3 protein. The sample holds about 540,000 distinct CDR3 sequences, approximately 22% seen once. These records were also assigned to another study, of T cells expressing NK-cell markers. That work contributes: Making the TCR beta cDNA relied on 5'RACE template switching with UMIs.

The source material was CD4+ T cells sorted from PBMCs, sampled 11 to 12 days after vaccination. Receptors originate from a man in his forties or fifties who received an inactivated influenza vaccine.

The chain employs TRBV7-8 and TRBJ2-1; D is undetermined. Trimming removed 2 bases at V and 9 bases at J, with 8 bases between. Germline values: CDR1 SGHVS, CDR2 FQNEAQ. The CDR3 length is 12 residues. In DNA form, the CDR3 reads TGTGCCAGCAGCTTATGGGGTGTTGAGCAGTTCTTC. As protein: CASSLWGVEQFF.

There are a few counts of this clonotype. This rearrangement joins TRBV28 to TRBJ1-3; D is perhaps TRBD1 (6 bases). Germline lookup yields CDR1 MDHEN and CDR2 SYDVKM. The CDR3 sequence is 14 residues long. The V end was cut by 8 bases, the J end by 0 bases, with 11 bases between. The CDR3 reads CASRTASSGNTIYF. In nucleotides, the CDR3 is TGTGCCAGCCGGACAGCCAGCTCTGGAAACACCATATATTTT. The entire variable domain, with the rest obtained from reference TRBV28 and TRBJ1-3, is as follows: DVKVTQSSRYLVKRTGEKVFLECVQDMDHENMFWYRQDPGLGLRLIYFSYDVKMKEKGDIPEGYSVSREKKERFSLILESASTNQTSMYLCASRTASSGNTIYFGEGSWLTVV.

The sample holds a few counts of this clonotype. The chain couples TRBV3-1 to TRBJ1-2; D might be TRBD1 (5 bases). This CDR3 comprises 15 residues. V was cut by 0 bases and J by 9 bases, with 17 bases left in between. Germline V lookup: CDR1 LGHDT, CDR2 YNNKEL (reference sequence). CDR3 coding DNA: TGTGCCAGCAGCCAAGAACGCGTTGAGGGGCTCAGCTACACCTTC. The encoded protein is CASSQERVEGLSYTF.

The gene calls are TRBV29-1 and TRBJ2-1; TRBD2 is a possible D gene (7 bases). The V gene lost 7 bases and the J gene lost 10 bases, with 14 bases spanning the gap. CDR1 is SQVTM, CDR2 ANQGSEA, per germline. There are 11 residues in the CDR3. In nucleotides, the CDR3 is TGCAGCGCTGGGGGGGGCTTGGAGCAGTTCTTC. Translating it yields CSAGGGLEQFF.

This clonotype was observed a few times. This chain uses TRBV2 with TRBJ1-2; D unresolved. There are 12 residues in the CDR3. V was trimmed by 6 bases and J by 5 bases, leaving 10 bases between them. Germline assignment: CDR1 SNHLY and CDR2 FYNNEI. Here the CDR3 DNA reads TGTGCCAGCAGAAAAACAGAATATGGCTACACCTTC. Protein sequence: CASRKTEYGYTF.

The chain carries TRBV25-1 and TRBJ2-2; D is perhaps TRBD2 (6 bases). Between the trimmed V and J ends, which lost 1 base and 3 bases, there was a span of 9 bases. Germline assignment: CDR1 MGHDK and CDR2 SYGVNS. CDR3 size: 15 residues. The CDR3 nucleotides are TGTGCCAGCAGTGAATCCCTAGCGCACACCGGGGAGCTGTTTTTT. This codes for CASSESLAHTGELFF.

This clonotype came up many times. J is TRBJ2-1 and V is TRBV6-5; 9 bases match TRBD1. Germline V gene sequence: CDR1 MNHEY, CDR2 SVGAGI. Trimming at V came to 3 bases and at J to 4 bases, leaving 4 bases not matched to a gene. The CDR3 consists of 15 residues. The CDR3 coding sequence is TGTGCCAGCAGTTATAGGACAGGGGCGTACAATGAGCAGTTCTTC. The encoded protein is CASSYRTGAYNEQFF.

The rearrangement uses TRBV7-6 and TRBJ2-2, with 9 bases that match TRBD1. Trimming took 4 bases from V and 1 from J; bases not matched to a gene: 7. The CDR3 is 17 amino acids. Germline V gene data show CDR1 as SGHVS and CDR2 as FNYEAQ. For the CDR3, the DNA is TGTGCCAGCAGCTCCCTTCCGGGACAGGGGAACACCGGGGAGCTGTTTTTT. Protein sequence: CASSSLPGQGNTGELFF.

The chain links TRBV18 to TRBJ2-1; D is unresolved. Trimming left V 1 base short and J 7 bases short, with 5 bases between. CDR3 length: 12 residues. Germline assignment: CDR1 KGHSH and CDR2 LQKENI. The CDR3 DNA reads TGTGCCAGCTCACCACTCCTAAATGAGCAGTTCTTC. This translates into CASSPLLNEQFF.

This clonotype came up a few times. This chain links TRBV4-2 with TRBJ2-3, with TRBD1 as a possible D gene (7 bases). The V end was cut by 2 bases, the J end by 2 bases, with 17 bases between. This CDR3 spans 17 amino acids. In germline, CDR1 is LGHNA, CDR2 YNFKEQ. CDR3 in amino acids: CASSQQGGDRATDTQYF. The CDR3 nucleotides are TGTGCCAGCAGCCAACAGGGGGGAGACAGGGCCACAGATACGCAGTATTTT.

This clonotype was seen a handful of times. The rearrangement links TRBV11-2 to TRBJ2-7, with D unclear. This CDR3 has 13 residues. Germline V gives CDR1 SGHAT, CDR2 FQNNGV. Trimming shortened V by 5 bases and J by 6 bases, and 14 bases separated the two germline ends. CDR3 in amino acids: CASSRRQSVEQYF. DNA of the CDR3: TGTGCCAGCAGCCGACGACAATCCGTCGAGCAGTACTTC.

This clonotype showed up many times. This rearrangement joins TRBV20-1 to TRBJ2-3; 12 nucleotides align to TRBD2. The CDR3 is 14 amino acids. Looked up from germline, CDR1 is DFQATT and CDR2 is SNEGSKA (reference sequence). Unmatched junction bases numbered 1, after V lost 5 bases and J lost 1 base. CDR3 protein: CSARLAGGTDTQYF. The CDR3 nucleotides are TGCAGTGCTCGACTAGCGGGGGGCACAGATACGCAGTATTTT.

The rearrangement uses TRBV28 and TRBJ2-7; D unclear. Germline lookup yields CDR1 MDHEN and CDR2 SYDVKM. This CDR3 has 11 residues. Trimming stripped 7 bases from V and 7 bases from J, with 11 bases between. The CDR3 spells CASTFLREQYF. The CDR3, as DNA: TGTGCCAGCACATTCTTGAGAGAGCAGTACTTC.

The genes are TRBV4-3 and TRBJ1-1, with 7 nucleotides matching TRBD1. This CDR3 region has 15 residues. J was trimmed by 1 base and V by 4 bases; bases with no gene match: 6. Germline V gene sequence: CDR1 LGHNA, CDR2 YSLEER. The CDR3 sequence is CASSPSTGRNTEAFF. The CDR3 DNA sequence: TGCGCCAGCAGCCCCTCGACAGGGAGGAACACTGAAGCTTTCTTT.

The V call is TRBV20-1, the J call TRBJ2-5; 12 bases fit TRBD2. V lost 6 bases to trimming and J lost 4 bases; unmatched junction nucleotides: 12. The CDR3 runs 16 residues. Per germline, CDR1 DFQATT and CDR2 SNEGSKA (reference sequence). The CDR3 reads CSARRPSGGAGETQYF. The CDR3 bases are TGCAGTGCCAGACGGCCTAGCGGGGGGGCAGGAGAGACCCAGTACTTC.

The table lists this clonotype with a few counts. CDR3 nucleotide sequence: TGCAGTGCCATTCCCGGGACCGTGAGGGAGACCCAGTACTTC. It translates to CSAIPGTVRETQYF. V is TRBV20-1 and J is TRBJ2-5, with D perhaps assigned TRBD1 or TRBD2 (5 bases each). Germline V lookup: CDR1 DFQATT, CDR2 SNEGSKA (reference sequence). The V gene lost 6 bases and the J gene lost 5 bases, with 19 bases spanning the gap. CDR3 length equals 14 residues.

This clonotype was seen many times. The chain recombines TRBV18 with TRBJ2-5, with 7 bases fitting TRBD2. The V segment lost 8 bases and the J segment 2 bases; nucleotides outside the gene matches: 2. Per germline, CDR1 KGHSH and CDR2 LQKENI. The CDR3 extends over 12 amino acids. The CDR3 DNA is TGTGCCAGCAGCGGGATACAAGAGACCCAGTACTTC. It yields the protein CASSGIQETQYF.

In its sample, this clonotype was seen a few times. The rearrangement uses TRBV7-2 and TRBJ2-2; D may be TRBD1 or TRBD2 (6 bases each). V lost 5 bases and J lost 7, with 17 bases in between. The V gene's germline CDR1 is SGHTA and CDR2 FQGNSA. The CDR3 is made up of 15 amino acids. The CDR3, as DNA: TGTGCCAGCAGCCCGCCCGGGGGCGCGCTCGGGGAGCTGTTTTTT. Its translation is CASSPPGGALGELFF.